This entry describes one T cell receptor (beta chain). Its target antigen remains unknown. Each CD8+ T cell subset was flow-sorted in triplicate, and 250,000 to 350,000 cells per subset were placed directly into RLT lysis buffer. To exclude memory contaminants, naive CD8+ T cells were stringently defined as CD45RO-CCR7+CD27+CD95-. Using standard density gradient centrifugation, peripheral blood mononuclear cells were isolated from buffy coats. Naive CXCR3-negative and CXCR3-positive CD8+ T cells were flow-sorted using a FACSAria III. Total RNA was extracted from sorted cells using an RNeasy Mini Kit. Sequencing used a NextSeq 550. The Human TCR Profiling Kit (MiLaboratory) was used to make UMI-labeled 5' RACE TRB cDNA libraries. cDNA synthesis used the entire amount of extracted RNA, and PCR amplification then used the entire amount of cDNA produced. Libraries were prepared in parallel with an identical number of PCR cycles. As for the authors' bioinformatics: MIGEC and MiXCR extracted about 49,000 +/- 11,000 unique UMI-labeled TRB cDNA molecules per library, requiring at least two reads per UMI. On average, about 40,000 +/- 10,000 functional in-frame TRB CDR3 nucleotide clonotypes lacking stop codons were found per library. Diversity metrics, including normalized Shannon-Wiener and Chao1, were computed in VDJtools after downsampling to 5000 UMI-labeled TRB molecules per sample. VDJtools was used to calculate clonotype-size-weighted physicochemical properties of the central five CDR3 residues, namely interaction energy, strength, volume and Kidera factor 4. Each entry corresponds to one CDR3 protein sequence from reads that TCRdb reprocessed, and DNA is not given. The V and J calls here are based on TCRdb, not the publication. Per the sample table, the count is approximately 100,000 distinct CDR3 sequences. Of the sample, around 1.7% falls within the top ten clones.

The entry originates in a study of CXCR3-negative and CXCR3-positive naive CD8 T cells (dated by TCRdb to between 2018 and 2021). Broadly, across the study: In total, 130 million to 150 million TRB reads were obtained, or roughly 1.5 +/- 0.3 million reads per library. Data from ten to twelve donors, pooled across two independent experiments, went into the diversity and physicochemical repertoire analyses. For the TRBV-TRBJ cluster analysis, the naive subsets came from a handful of donors, while the memory cells came from 3 donors. The research as a whole found: Both naive subsets had comparably high repertoire diversity, while memory CD8+ T cells had much lower repertoire diversity. Compared with CXCR3-negative naive cells, CXCR3-positive naive cells had TRB CDR3s with higher hydrophobicity (lower Kidera factor 4), lower energy, and higher strength and volume indices. Because surface CD5, which has been linked to self-reactivity in mice, was comparable between naive subsets, TCR interaction strength was also inferred from TRB CDR3 physicochemical properties. Naive CXCR3-negative and CXCR3-positive cells from the same donor showed similar TRBV-TRBJ usage, whereas memory cells showed distinct patterns. Freshly isolated PBMCs were used for most assays because CXCR3 expression went down partially after cryopreservation.

From the cysteine through the phenylalanine, the CDR3 covers 17 amino acids. No DNA was logged. CDR1 and CDR2 are read off the germline V gene as SQVTM and ANQGSEA. This TCR derives from a human donor in good health. Some clones in this sample may be carry-over from other donors' samples. The sequenced sample consisted of naive CXCR3- CD8+ T cells from blood. The sample's cell subset or site label, decoded: CD45RO-CCR7+CD27+CD95- naive CD8+ T cells lacking CXCR3 (TNR3-). This chain joins TRBV29-1 to TRBJ2-1; TCRdb gives TRBD2 as the D gene, but with no DNA this cannot be confirmed. Here the CDR3 is given as CSAVAGTSGGSYNEQFF.